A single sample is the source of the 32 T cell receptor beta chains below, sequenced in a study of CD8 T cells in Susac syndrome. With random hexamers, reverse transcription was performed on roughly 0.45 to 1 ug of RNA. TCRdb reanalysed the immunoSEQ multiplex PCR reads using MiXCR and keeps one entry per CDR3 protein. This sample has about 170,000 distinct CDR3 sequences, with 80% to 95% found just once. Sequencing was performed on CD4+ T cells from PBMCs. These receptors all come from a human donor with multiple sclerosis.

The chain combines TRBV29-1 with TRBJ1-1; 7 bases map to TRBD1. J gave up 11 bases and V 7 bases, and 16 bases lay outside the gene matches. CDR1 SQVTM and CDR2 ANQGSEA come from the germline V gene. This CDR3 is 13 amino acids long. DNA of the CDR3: TGCAGCGCACCGGGACAGATTGGGGGAGAGGCTTTCTTT. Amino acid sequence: CSAPGQIGGEAFF. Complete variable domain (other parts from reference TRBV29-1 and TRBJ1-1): SAVISQKPSRDICQRGTSLTIQCQVDSQVTMMFWYRQQPGQSLTLIATANQGSEATYESGFVIDKFPISRPNLTFSTLTVSNMSPEDSSIYLCSAPGQIGGEAFFGQGTRLTVV.

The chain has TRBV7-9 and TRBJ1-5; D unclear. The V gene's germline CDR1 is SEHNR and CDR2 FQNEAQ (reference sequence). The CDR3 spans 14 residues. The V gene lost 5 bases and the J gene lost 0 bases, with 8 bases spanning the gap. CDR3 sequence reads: CASSLDGSNQPQHF. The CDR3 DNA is TGTGCCAGCAGCCTGGACGGTAGCAATCAGCCCCAGCATTTT.

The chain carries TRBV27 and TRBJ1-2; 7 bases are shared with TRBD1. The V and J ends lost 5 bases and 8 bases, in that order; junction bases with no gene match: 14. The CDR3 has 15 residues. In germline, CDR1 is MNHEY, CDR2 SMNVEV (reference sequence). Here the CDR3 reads CASSNRYSQGRGYTF. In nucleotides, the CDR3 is TGTGCCAGCAGTAACCGATACTCACAGGGGCGCGGCTACACCTTC.

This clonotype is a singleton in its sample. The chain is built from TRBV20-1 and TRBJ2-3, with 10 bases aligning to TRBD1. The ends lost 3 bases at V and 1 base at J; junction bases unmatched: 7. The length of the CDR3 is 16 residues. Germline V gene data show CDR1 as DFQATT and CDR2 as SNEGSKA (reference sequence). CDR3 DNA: TGCAGTGCTAGGGGACAGGGGCAAATCGGCACAGATACGCAGTATTTT. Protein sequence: CSARGQGQIGTDTQYF.

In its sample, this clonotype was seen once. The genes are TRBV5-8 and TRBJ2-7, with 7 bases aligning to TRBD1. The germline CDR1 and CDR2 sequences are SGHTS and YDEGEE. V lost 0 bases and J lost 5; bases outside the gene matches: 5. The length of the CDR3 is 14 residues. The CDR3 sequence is CASSLGDRENEQYF. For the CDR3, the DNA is TGTGCCAGCAGCTTGGGGGACAGAGAGAACGAGCAGTACTTC.

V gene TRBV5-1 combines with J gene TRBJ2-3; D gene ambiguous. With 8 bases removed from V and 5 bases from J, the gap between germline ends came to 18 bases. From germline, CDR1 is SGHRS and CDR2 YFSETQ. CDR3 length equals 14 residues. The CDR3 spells CASRESQLVDTQYF. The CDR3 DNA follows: TGCGCCAGTAGAGAGTCCCAGTTGGTAGATACGCAGTATTTT.

The CDR3 loop is CASSYATWGTIYF. The DNA for the CDR3 is TGTGCCAGCAGTTACGCGACCTGGGGCACCATATATTTT. The chain carries TRBV6-2 or TRBV6-3 and TRBJ1-3, with unresolved D. Trimming shortened V by 2 bases and J by 9 bases, and 11 bases separated the two germline ends. The CDR3 covers 13 residues. Germline CDR1 is MNHEY and CDR2 is SVGEGT.

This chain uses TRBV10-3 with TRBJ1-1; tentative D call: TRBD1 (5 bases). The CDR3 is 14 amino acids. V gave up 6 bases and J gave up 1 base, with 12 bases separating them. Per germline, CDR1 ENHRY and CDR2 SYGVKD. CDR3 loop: CAISGWGKNTEAFF. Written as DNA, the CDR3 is TGTGCCATCAGCGGTTGGGGGAAGAACACTGAAGCTTTCTTT.

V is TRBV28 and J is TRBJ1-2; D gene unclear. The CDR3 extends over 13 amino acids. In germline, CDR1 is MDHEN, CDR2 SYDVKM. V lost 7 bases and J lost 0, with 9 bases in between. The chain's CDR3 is CASTIGANYGYTF. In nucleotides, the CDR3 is TGTGCCAGCACCATCGGAGCTAACTATGGCTACACCTTC.

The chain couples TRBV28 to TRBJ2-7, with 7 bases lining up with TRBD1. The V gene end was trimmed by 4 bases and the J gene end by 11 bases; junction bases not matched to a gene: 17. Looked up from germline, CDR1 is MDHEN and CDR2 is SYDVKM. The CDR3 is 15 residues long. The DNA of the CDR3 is TGTGCCAGCAGTTCGCCGACAGGGTACTCCGTGGGGGAGTACTTC. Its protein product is CASSSPTGYSVGEYF.

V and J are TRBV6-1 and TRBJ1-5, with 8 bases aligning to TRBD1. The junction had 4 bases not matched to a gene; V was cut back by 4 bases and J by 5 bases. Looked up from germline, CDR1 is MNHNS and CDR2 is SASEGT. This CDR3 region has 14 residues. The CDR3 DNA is TGTGCCAGCAGTGTTCAGGGGGCCGATCAGCCCCAGCATTTT. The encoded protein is CASSVQGADQPQHF.

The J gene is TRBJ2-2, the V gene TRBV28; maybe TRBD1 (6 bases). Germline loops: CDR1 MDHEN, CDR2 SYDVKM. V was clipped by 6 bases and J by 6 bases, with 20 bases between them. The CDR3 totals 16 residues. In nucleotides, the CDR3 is TGTGCCAGCAGCCCCCGGGGTGACCCAGGGGCCGGGGAGCTGTTTTTT. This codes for CASSPRGDPGAGELFF.

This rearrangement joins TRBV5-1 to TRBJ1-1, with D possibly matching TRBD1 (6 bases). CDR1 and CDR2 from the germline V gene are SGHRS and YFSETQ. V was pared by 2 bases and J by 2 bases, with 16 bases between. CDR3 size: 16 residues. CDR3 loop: CASSFSGTPTNTEAFF. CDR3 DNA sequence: TGCGCCAGCAGCTTCTCCGGGACACCTACTAACACTGAAGCTTTCTTT.

The CDR3 DNA reads TGTGCCAGCAGCCCGGGACTAGCGGGAGCGCTTCGAGAGACCCAGTACTTC. As protein: CASSPGLAGALRETQYF. The V call is TRBV5-4, the J call TRBJ2-5, with 14 bases that match TRBD2. The trim removed 4 bases at V and 4 bases at J, leaving 9 bases unmatched. CDR1 and CDR2 from the germline V gene are SGHNT and YYREEE (reference sequence). This CDR3 comprises 17 residues.

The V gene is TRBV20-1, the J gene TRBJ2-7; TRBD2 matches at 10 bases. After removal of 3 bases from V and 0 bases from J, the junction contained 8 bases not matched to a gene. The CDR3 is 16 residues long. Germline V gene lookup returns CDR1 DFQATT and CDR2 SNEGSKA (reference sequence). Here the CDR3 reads CSASVGSSGGSYEQYF. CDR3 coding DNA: TGCAGTGCTAGTGTCGGGTCTAGCGGGGGCTCCTACGAGCAGTACTTC.

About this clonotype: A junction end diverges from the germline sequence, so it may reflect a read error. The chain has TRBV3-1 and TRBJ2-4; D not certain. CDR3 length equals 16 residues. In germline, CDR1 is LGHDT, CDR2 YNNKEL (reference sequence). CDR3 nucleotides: TGTGCCAGTAGCCAAGATCTCTGGGGAACCAAAAACATTCAGTACTTC. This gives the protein CASSQDLWGTKNIQYF.

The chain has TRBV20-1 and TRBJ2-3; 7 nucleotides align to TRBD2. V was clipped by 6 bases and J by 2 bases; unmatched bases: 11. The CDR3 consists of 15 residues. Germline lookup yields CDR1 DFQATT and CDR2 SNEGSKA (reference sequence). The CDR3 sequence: CSAKTTGTTTDTQYF. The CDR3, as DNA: TGCAGTGCGAAAACCACCGGGACTACCACAGATACGCAGTATTTT.

The CDR3 nucleotides read TGTGCCAGCATCACGGACGGGACAATCTACACTGAAGCTTTCTTT. Protein sequence: CASITDGTIYTEAFF. The genes are TRBV2 and TRBJ1-1; possible D gene TRBD1, 6 bases. CDR1 and CDR2 from the germline V gene are SNHLY and FYNNEI. The CDR3 is 15 residues long. V lost 7 bases, J lost 3 bases, and 18 bases lay in between. Based on the CDR3 plus reference TRBV2 and TRBJ1-1, the full variable domain is EPEVTQTPSHQVTQMGQEVILRCVPISNHLYFYWYRQILGQKVEFLVSFYNNEISEKSEIFDDQFSVERPDGSNFTLKIRSTKLEDSAMYFCASITDGTIYTEAFFGQGTRLTVV.

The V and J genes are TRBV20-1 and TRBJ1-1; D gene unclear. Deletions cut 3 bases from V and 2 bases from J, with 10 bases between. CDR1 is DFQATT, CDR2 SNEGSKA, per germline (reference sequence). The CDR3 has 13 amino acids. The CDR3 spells CSAREMPNTEAFF. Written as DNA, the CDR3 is TGCAGTGCTAGGGAGATGCCTAACACTGAAGCTTTCTTT.

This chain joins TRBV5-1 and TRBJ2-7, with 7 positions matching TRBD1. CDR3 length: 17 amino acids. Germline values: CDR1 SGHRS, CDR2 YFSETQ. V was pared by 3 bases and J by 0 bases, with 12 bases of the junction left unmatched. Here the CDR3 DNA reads TGCGCCAGCAGCTCGTCCCGGGACAGAGTTACCTCCTACGAGCAGTACTTC. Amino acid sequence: CASSSSRDRVTSYEQYF.

CDR3 amino acids: CATSDQSAPGQGVYGELFF. CDR3 bases: TGTGCCACCAGTGATCAATCCGCTCCGGGACAGGGAGTTTACGGGGAGCTGTTTTTT. The rearrangement links TRBV24-1 to TRBJ2-2, with 9 nucleotides matching TRBD1. V shed 3 bases and J 7 bases; nucleotides not matched to a gene: 17. The CDR3 is 19 residues long. In germline, CDR1 is KGHDR, CDR2 SFDVKD.

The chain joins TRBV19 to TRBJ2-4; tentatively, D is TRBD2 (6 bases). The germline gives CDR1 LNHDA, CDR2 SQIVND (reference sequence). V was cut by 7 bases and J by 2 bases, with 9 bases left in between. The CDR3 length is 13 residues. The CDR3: CASMAGTKNIQYF. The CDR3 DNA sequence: TGTGCCAGTATGGCGGGGACCAAAAACATTCAGTACTTC.

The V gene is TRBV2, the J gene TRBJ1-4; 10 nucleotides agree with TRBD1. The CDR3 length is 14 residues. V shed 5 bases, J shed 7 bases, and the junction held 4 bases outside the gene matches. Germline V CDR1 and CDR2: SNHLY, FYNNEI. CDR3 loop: CASSRQGAFEKLFF. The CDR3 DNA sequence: TGTGCCAGCAGTCGACAGGGGGCGTTTGAAAAACTGTTTTTT.

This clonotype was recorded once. In DNA form, the CDR3 reads TGCAGTGCTGGGAAGGACGGGAACCAAGAGACCCAGTACTTC. Translated: CSAGKDGNQETQYF. The J gene is TRBJ2-5, the V gene TRBV20-1, with D possibly being TRBD2 (5 bases). This CDR3 has 14 residues. Looked up from germline, CDR1 is DFQATT and CDR2 is SNEGSKA (reference sequence). V was trimmed by 5 bases and J by 0 bases, leaving 13 bases between them.

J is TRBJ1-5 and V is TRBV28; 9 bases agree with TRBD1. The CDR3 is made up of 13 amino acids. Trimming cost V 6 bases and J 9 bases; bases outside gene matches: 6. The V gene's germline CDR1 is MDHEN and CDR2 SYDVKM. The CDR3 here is CASRGQGWGPQHF. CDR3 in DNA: TGTGCCAGCAGGGGACAGGGTTGGGGGCCCCAGCATTTT.

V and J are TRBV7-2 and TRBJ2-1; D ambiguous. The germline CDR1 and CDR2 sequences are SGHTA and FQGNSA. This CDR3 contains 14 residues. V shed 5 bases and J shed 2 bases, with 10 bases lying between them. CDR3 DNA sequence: TGTGCCAGCAGCCACCGGGCTCCCTACAATGAGCAGTTCTTC. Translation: CASSHRAPYNEQFF.

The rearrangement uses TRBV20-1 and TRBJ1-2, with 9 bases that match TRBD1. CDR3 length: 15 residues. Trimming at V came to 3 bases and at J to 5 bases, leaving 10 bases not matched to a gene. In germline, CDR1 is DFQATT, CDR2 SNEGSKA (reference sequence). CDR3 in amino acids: CSASANRGQGYGYTF. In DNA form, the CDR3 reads TGCAGTGCTAGTGCTAACCGGGGACAGGGTTATGGCTACACCTTC.

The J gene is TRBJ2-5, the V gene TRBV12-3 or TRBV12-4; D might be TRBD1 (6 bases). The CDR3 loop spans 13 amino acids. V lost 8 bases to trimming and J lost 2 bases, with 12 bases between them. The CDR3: CASGLRGQETQYF. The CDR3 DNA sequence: TGTGCCAGCGGCCTAAGGGGGCAAGAGACCCAGTACTTC.

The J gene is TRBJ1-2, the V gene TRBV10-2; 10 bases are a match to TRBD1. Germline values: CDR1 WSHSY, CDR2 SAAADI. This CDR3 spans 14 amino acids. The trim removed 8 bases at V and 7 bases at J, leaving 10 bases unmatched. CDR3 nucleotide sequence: TGCGCCAGCTCGGACAGGGGGTCCTTAGGTGGCTACACCTTC. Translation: CASSDRGSLGGYTF.

DNA for the CDR3: TGTGCCACCTCTCCAGCCGGGACAGGCTCCTACGAGCAGTACTTC. Translating it yields CATSPAGTGSYEQYF. V gene TRBV19 combines with J gene TRBJ2-7; 8 nucleotides line up with TRBD1. The ends lost 10 bases at V and 0 bases at J; junction bases unmatched: 11. Per germline, CDR1 LNHDA and CDR2 SQIVND (reference sequence). This CDR3 region has 15 residues.

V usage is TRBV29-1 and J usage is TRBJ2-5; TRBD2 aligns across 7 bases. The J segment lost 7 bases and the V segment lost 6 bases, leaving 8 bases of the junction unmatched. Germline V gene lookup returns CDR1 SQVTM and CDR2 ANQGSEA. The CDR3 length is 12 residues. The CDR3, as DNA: TGCAGCGTCGAAAGTCCGGGAGGGACCCAGTACTTC. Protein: CSVESPGGTQYF.

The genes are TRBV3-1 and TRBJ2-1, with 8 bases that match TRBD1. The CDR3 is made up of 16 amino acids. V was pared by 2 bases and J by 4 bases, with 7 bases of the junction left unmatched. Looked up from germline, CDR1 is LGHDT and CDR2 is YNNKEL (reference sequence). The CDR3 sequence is CASSQTGQDIYNEQFF. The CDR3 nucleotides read TGTGCCAGCAGCCAAACGGGACAGGACATATACAATGAGCAGTTCTTC.